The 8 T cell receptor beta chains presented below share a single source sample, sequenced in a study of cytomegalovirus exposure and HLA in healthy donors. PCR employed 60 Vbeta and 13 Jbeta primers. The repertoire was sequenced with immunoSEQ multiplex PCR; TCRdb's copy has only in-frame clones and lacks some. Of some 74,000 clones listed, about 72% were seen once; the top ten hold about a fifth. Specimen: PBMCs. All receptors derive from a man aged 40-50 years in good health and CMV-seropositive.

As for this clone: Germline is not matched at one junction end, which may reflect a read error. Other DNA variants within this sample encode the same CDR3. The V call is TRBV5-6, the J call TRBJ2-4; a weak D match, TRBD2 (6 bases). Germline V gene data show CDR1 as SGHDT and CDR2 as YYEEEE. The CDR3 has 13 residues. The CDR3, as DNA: TGTGCCAGCAGCTTATCGGGGGAAAACATCCAGTACTTC. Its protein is CASSLSGENIQYF.

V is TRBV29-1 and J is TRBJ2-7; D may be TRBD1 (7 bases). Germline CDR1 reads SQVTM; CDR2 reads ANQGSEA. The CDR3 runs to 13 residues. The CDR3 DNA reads TGCAGTTACATTACAGGGGACTCGTACGAGCAGTACTTC. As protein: CSYITGDSYEQYF.

The CDR3 here is CASSARQGRETQYF. CDR3 sequence (DNA): TGCGCCAGCAGCGCACGACAGGGGCGGGAGACCCAGTACTTC. The chain combines TRBV4-3 with TRBJ2-5, with TRBD1 identical over 8 bases. This CDR3 spans 14 amino acids. The V gene's germline CDR1 is LGHNA and CDR2 YSLEER. The V segment lost 5 bases and the J segment 5 bases; nucleotides outside the gene matches: 7.

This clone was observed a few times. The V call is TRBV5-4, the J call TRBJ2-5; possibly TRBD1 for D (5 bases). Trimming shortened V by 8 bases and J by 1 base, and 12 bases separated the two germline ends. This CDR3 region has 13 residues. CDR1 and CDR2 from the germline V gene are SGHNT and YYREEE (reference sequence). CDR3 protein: CASQQVGQETQYF. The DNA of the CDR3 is TGTGCCAGTCAACAGGTTGGCCAAGAGACCCAGTACTTC.

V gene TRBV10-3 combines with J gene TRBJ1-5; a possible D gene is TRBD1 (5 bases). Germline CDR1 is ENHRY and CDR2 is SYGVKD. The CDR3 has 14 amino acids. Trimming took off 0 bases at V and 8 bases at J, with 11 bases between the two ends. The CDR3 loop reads CAISESPGREPQHF. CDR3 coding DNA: TGTGCCATCAGTGAGTCACCAGGGAGGGAGCCCCAGCATTTT.

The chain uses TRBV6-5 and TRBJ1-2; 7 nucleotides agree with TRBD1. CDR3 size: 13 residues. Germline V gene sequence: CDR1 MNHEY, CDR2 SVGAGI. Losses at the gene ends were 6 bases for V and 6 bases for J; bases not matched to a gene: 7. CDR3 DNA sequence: TGTGCCAGCAGCCGCACCGGGACAGATGGCTACACCTTC. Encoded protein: CASSRTGTDGYTF.

Here the CDR3 reads CASSLDLTIGGNTIYF. The CDR3, as DNA: TGTGCCAGCAGCTTGGATTTGACAATAGGAGGAAACACCATATATTTT. J is TRBJ1-3 and V is TRBV5-6; D unresolved. Between the trimmed V and J ends, which lost 0 bases and 4 bases, there was a span of 14 bases. The CDR3 length is 16 residues. CDR1 and CDR2 from the germline V gene are SGHDT and YYEEEE.

CDR3 sequence: CASHNRAGSNQPQHF. The CDR3 coding sequence is TGTGCCAGCCACAATCGGGCAGGGAGCAATCAGCCCCAGCATTTT. This chain joins TRBV28 and TRBJ1-5, with D tentatively TRBD1 (5 bases). The CDR3 totals 15 residues. CDR1 is MDHEN and CDR2 is SYDVKM in the germline V gene. V was shortened by 8 bases and J by 1 base, with 15 bases between the two germline ends.